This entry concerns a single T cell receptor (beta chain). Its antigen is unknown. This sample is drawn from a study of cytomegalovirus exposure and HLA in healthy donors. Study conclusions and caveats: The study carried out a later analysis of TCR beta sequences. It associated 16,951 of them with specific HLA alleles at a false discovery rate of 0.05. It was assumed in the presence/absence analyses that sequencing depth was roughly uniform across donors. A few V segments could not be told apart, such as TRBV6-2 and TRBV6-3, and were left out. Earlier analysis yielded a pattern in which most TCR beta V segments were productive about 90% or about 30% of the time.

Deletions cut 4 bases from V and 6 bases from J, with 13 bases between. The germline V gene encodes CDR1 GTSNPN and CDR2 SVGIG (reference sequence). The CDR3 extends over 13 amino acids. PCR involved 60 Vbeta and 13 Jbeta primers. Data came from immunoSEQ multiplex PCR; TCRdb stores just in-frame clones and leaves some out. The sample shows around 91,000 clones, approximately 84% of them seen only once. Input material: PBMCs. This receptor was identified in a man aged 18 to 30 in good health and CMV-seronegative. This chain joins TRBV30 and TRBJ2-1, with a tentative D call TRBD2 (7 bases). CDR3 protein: CAWKWGGPNEQFF. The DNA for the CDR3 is TGTGCCTGGAAGTGGGGGGGCCCCAATGAGCAGTTCTTC.